This is a list of T cell receptor beta chains from one sample in a study of blood T cell repertoires in COVID-19. Method: immunoSEQ multiplex PCR; TCRdb's copy keeps in-frame clones and lacks some. In the table there are more than 150,000 clones, over 80% of which are singletons. Sequencing input: peripheral blood. These receptors were obtained from a woman aged 55-75 years with acute or convalescent COVID-19. The CDR3 runs from the conserved cysteine through the conserved F or W. Fields, in order: J gene, D gene, V gene, clone size, CDR3 DNA, CDR3 protein. D genes are given only for firm matches. Some rows have no size entry. The others give once, few or many, or a class for an expanded clone.

TRBJ2-7	TRBD2	TRBV5-4	.	TGTGCCAGCAGCCACCTGACTAGCGGGGTCTACGAGCAGTACTTC	CASSHLTSGVYEQYF
TRBJ2-2	.	TRBV11-1	.	TGTGCCAGCAGCACCCAGACTGTAGGGAACACCGGGGAGCTGTTTTTT	CASSTQTVGNTGELFF
TRBJ1-4	.	TRBV12-2	.	TGTGCAAGTCGCTTAGGGGCAACAGGGGGGACTAATGAAAAACTGTTTTTT	CASRLGATGGTNEKLFF
TRBJ1-5	TRBD1	TRBV3-1/TRBV3-2	.	TGTGCCAGCAGCCATCTCGGACAGGATAGCAATCAGCCCCAGCATTTT	CASSHLGQDSNQPQHF
TRBJ2-5	TRBD1	TRBV5-5	.	TGTGCCAGCAGCGGGTCCGGGACAGGGACAGAGACCCAGTACTTC	CASSGSGTGTETQYF
TRBJ1-2	.	TRBV2	.	TGTGCCAGCAGTGAAGGCGGGGGGAACTATGGCTACACCTTC	CASSEGGGNYGYTF
TRBJ1-3	.	TRBV27	few	TGTGCCAGCAGTCCCGGAGTCTCTGGAAACACCATATATTTT	CASSPGVSGNTIYF
TRBJ1-2	.	TRBV5-5	.	TGTGCCAGCAGCTCTTTATATCTGACTGTTGCTAACTATGGCTACACCTTC	CASSSLYLTVANYGYTF
TRBJ1-6	.	TRBV7-2	.	TGTGCCAGCAGGAGGGGGTGGCCGCTAAATAATTCACCCCTCCACTTT	CASRRGWPLNNSPLHF
TRBJ1-1	.	TRBV30	.	TGTGCCTGGAGTGTACTTCGGGGTGAAGCTTTCTTT	CAWSVLRGEAFF
TRBJ2-1	.	TRBV30	.	TGTGCCTGGAACAGGGAATACAATGAGCAGTTCTTC	CAWNREYNEQFF
TRBJ2-5	TRBD2	TRBV20-1	.	TGCAGTGCTAGTATCGCGGGGGTATCCCATATAGAGACCCAGTACTTC	CSASIAGVSHIETQYF
TRBJ1-3	TRBD1	TRBV14	.	TGTGCCAGCAGCCGCCCCGGGACAGCTGGAAACACCATATATTTT	CASSRPGTAGNTIYF
TRBJ1-2	TRBD1	TRBV4-3	.	TGCGCCAGCAGCCAAGGACAGGGGATGAGGGGCTACACCTTC	CASSQGQGMRGYTF
TRBJ1-2	.	TRBV2	.	TGTGCCAGCAGTGGAGGTCAAAAGGGGATCTATGGCTACACCTTC	CASSGGQKGIYGYTF
TRBJ2-5	TRBD1	TRBV9	many	TGTGCCAGCAGCGTAGACGGACAGGGGAGGGAGACCCAGTACTTC	CASSVDGQGRETQYF
TRBJ2-2	.	TRBV10-3	.	TGTGCCATCAGTGAGCGGGGGGCTCCGACCGGGGAGCTGTTTTTT	CAISERGAPTGELFF
TRBJ1-2	TRBD1	TRBV5-6	.	TGTGCCAGCAGCTTAGACAGGGGATCCTTAGCCTATGGCTACACCTTC	CASSLDRGSLAYGYTF
TRBJ2-5	TRBD1	TRBV27	.	TGTGCCAGCAGTTTTGCAGGGGGAACAGGTCAAGAGACCCAGTACTTC	CASSFAGGTGQETQYF
TRBJ1-5	TRBD1	TRBV11-2	.	TGTGCCAGCAGCTCCAGTCCAGGGGGCAGCAATCAGCCCCAGCATTTT	CASSSSPGGSNQPQHF
TRBJ1-5	TRBD1	TRBV19	.	TGTGCCAGTAGTATTACAGGGGTTGGACGCAATCAGCCCCAGCATTTT	CASSITGVGRNQPQHF
TRBJ1-2	TRBD1	TRBV7-2	.	TGTGCCAGCAGCCCCCAACAGGGGGTTTGGGGCTACACCTTC	CASSPQQGVWGYTF
TRBJ1-2	.	TRBV25-1	.	TGTGCCAGCAGTGATTTTCGGCCCTCCTCACAGGCCTCCTATGGCTACACCTTC	CASSDFRPSSQASYGYTF
TRBJ1-2	.	TRBV14	.	TGTGCCAGCAGCCCTCAGGTCGACTATGGCTACACCTTC	CASSPQVDYGYTF
TRBJ1-1	.	TRBV21-1	once	TGTGCCAGCAGCAAAGCCGGACAGGGAAGGGGCACTGAAGCTTTCTTT	CASSKAGQGRGTEAFF
TRBJ1-1	TRBD1	TRBV20-1	many	TGCAGTGCTAGTACGAGGGGGCTGAGCACTGAAGCTTTCTTT	CSASTRGLSTEAFF
TRBJ2-7	TRBD2	TRBV28	.	TGTGCCAGCAGGCCGGGACTAGCGGGGGCGACCTACGAGCAGTACTTC	CASRPGLAGATYEQYF
TRBJ2-7	.	TRBV7-2	.	TGTGCCAGCAGCTTAGGGGGTAGTCCGGGACTCTACGAGCAGTACTTC	CASSLGGSPGLYEQYF
TRBJ1-1	.	TRBV3-1/TRBV3-2	.	TGTGCCAGCAGCCAAGACAGGGCGGCTTTCTTT	CASSQDRAAFF
TRBJ1-1	.	TRBV14	.	TGTGCCAGCAGCCAAGATCTGGGGACACGGACTGAAGCTTTCTTT	CASSQDLGTRTEAFF
TRBJ2-4	TRBD1	TRBV10-3	.	TGTGCCATCAGTGAGTCCGGACAGGGAAACATTCAGTACTTC	CAISESGQGNIQYF
TRBJ1-5	.	TRBV6-2/TRBV6-3	.	TGTGCCAGCAGTCTTCTCGCCGGGAGCCCAGATCAGCCCCAGCATTTT	CASSLLAGSPDQPQHF
TRBJ2-7	.	TRBV28	.	TGTGCCAGCAGGTCACCGTCGACTGGCTCCTACGAGCAGTACTTC	CASRSPSTGSYEQYF
TRBJ2-2	TRBD2	TRBV5-5	once	TGTGCCAGCAGCTCAAGCGGGGGGGCCGACACCGGGGAGCTGTTTTTT	CASSSSGGADTGELFF
TRBJ1-5	.	TRBV12-3/TRBV12-4	.	TGTGCCAGCAGTCTGGACGGGGATCAGCCCCAGCATTTT	CASSLDGDQPQHF
TRBJ2-1	TRBD1	TRBV6-5	.	TGTGCCAGTTTTGGGACAGAACCTAACAATGAGCAGTTCTTC	CASFGTEPNNEQFF
TRBJ2-7	.	TRBV5-1	.	TGCGCCAGCAGCGTGGGGGGGCTGACCTACGAGCAGTACTTC	CASSVGGLTYEQYF
TRBJ2-1	TRBD2	TRBV15	.	TGTGCCACTAGGAGAATTGGGACTAGCGGGGGGCGCTACAATGAGCAGTTCTTC	CATRRIGTSGGRYNEQFF
TRBJ1-5	TRBD1	TRBV28	.	TGTGCCAGCAGTTTATCCTCCGGGACAGGGAGGGATCAGCCCCAGCATTTT	CASSLSSGTGRDQPQHF
TRBJ1-5	.	TRBV27	.	TGTGCCAGCAGTTTAGCAGGGGTGGATCAGCCCCAGCATTTT	CASSLAGVDQPQHF
TRBJ1-6	.	TRBV5-6	.	TGTGCCAGCAGCCACAGGGTAATCGGAAATAATTCACCCCTCCACTTT	CASSHRVIGNNSPLHF
TRBJ2-7	TRBD1	TRBV6-5	.	TGTGCCAGCAGTATTGACAGGGGTCGAAACGAGCAGTACTTC	CASSIDRGRNEQYF
TRBJ2-7	.	TRBV29-1	.	TGCAGCGTGGGGGGGGCTACCTACGAGCAGTACTTC	CSVGGATYEQYF
TRBJ1-5	TRBD1	TRBV7-8	.	TGTGCCAGCAGCCAACAGGGGGATCAGCCCCAGCATTTT	CASSQQGDQPQHF
TRBJ2-1	.	TRBV5-5	few	TGTGCCAGCAGCTTGGGTATATGGGTAGCGCCCTACAATGAGCAGTTCTTC	CASSLGIWVAPYNEQFF
TRBJ1-3	.	TRBV4-1	few	TGCGCCAGCAGCCAAGAAGAGTTAAACTCTGGAAACACCATATATTTT	CASSQEELNSGNTIYF
TRBJ1-5	.	TRBV10-2	.	TGCGCCAGCACCAGGAATAGCAATCAGCCCCAGCATTTT	CASTRNSNQPQHF
TRBJ1-6	.	TRBV5-1	.	TGCGCCAGCAGCTTGGACTATTCACCCCTCCACTTT	CASSLDYSPLHF